The T cell receptor beta chain described here comes from a study of blood T cell repertoires in COVID-19. Turning to the study itself: Italy, Spain and the United States were the sources of the convalescent and acute COVID-19 samples.

CDR1 and CDR2 from the germline V gene are SGHNT and YYREEE (reference sequence). The CDR3 runs to 12 residues. By frequency in the sample, this clone is medium-sized. Clones were read by immunoSEQ multiplex PCR, and TCRdb kept only the in-frame ones, dropping some. The table has roughly 100,000 clones, roughly nine tenths seen once; the top ten hold more than 5.5%. This TCR was recovered from a human donor in a cohort sampled during active COVID-19. The chain recombines TRBV5-4 with TRBJ2-7, with D perhaps TRBD1 (5 bases). The sequenced material came from peripheral blood. The CDR3, as DNA: TGTGCCAGCAGCTTGTTAACAGGAACGTCCGTGGTC. Protein sequence: CASSLLTGTSVV.